The present T cell receptor (beta chain) was sequenced within a study of control samples from healthy donors and cancer patients. Here immunoSEQ multiplex PCR was the method, and the copy in TCRdb shows in-frame clones only, minus some. The data show some 150,000 clones, 95% to 96% seen once. Trimming shortened V by 6 bases and J by 2 bases, and 11 bases separated the two germline ends. The CDR3 sequence is 14 residues long. Germline values: CDR1 KGHSH, CDR2 LQKENI. The chain joins TRBV18 to TRBJ1-3; D call uncertain. Specimen: blood. The sequence was obtained from a woman aged 25 to 39 in good health. The CDR3 DNA is TGTGCCAGCTCCCTACAGAGACCTGGAAACACCATATATTTT. Translating it yields CASSLQRPGNTIYF. The full variable domain, completed using reference TRBV18 and TRBJ1-3, is NAGVMQNPRHLVRRRGQEARLRCSPMKGHSHVYWYRQLPEEGLKFMVYLQKENIIDESGMPKERFSAEFPKEGPSILRIQQVVRGDSAAYFCASSLQRPGNTIYFGEGSWLTVV.